Presented here are 22 T cell receptor beta chains from one specimen sequenced in a study of T cell responses to AZD1222 COVID-19 vaccine. Sequencing was performed with immunoSEQ multiplex PCR; in TCRdb, only in-frame clones are kept and a portion is missing. The sample includes about 85,000 clones, under 95% of them seen just once. This specimen was peripheral blood, taken on day 0 of AZD1222 vaccination. These receptors were collected from an adult in good health.

J is TRBJ2-1 and V is TRBV9, with 7 bases fitting TRBD2. V was clipped by 0 bases and J by 6 bases; unmatched bases: 12. Per germline, CDR1 SGDLS and CDR2 YYNGEE. The CDR3 is 17 residues long. The CDR3 DNA follows: TGTGCCAGCAGCGTAGGGGCTAGCGGACCCTTGGGCAATGAGCAGTTCTTC. This gives the protein CASSVGASGPLGNEQFF.

The rearrangement joins TRBV4-1 to TRBJ1-4; D might be TRBD1 (6 bases). The CDR3 has 18 amino acids. In germline, CDR1 is MGHRA, CDR2 YSYEKL. Trimming pared 0 bases from V and 0 bases from J, leaving 14 bases between. This CDR3 reads CASSQERNTGTTNEKLFF. Written as DNA, the CDR3 is TGCGCCAGCAGCCAAGAGAGAAACACAGGGACAACTAATGAAAAACTGTTTTTT.

The chain combines TRBV9 with TRBJ2-5; 7 bases agree with TRBD2. The CDR3 covers 15 residues. Germline values: CDR1 SGDLS, CDR2 YYNGEE. The V segment lost 0 bases and the J segment 5 bases; nucleotides outside the gene matches: 7. CDR3 amino acids: CASSVASGSRETQYF. The CDR3 DNA is TGTGCCAGCAGCGTAGCTAGCGGTTCACGGGAGACCCAGTACTTC. The full variable domain, with the rest looked up from reference TRBV9 and TRBJ2-5, is DSGVTQTPKHLITATGQRVTLRCSPRSGDLSVYWYQQSLDQGLQFLIQYYNGEERAKGNILERFSAQQFPDLHSELNLSSLELGDSALYFCASSVASGSRETQYFGPGTRLLVL.

The chain links TRBV7-9 to TRBJ1-1; TRBD1 aligns across 9 bases. Germline V gene lookup returns CDR1 SEHNR and CDR2 FQNEAQ (reference sequence). The junction had 12 bases not matched to a gene; V was cut back by 5 bases and J by 8 bases. The CDR3 is 15 amino acids. CDR3 amino acids: CASSTINTGGGEAFF. In DNA, the CDR3 is TGTGCCAGCAGCACGATTAACACAGGGGGCGGAGAAGCTTTCTTT.

The chain joins TRBV4-2 to TRBJ2-5; 11 nucleotides match TRBD2. V lost 3 bases, J lost 4 bases, and 7 bases stayed unmatched. Germline assignment: CDR1 LGHNA and CDR2 YNFKEQ. CDR3 size: 16 residues. CDR3 DNA sequence: TGTGCCAGCAGCCATAGGGCTCTAGCGGGGGGAGAGACCCAGTACTTC. Protein sequence: CASSHRALAGGETQYF.

The CDR3: CASSSRMGAGYTF. The CDR3 bases are TGTGCCAGCAGTTCGCGGATGGGGGCTGGCTACACCTTC. The V gene is TRBV6-6, the J gene TRBJ1-2, with D perhaps matching TRBD1 (6 bases). Per the germline V gene, CDR1 is MNHNY and CDR2 is SVGAGI (reference sequence). The CDR3 extends over 13 amino acids. V shed 4 bases and J shed 7 bases, with 13 bases lying between them.

CDR3 residues: CASSLVQASGTYEQYF. The CDR3 DNA sequence: TGTGCCAGCAGCTTAGTACAAGCTAGCGGGACCTACGAGCAGTACTTC. J is TRBJ2-7 and V is TRBV11-2; 9 nucleotides agree with TRBD2. Germline trimming cut 1 base from V and 2 bases from J; bases unmatched to any gene: 6. CDR1 SGHAT and CDR2 FQNNGV come from the germline V gene. This CDR3 contains 16 residues. The whole variable domain, filled in from reference TRBV11-2 and TRBJ2-7, reads EAGVAQSPRYKIIEKRQSVAFWCNPISGHATLYWYQQILGQGPKLLIQFQNNGVVDDSQLPKDRFSAERLKGVDSTLKIQPAKLEDSAVYLCASSLVQASGTYEQYFGPGTRLTVT.

This chain joins TRBV12-3 or TRBV12-4 and TRBJ1-1; D unresolved. The CDR3 runs to 13 residues. Trimming took off 6 bases at V and 1 base at J, with 9 bases between the two ends. The CDR3 nucleotides are TGTGCCAGCAGCCCTGGACGGAACACTGAAGCTTTCTTT. Translated, it gives CASSPGRNTEAFF.

This sequence joins TRBV6-5 and TRBJ2-5; no clear D. From germline, CDR1 is MNHEY and CDR2 SVGAGI. The CDR3 sequence is 14 residues long. V shed 6 bases and J shed 4 bases, with 15 bases lying between them. CDR3 bases: TGTGCCAGCAGACCCGGTGAGGTATCAGAGACCCAGTACTTC. It translates to CASRPGEVSETQYF.

The V gene is TRBV24-1, the J gene TRBJ2-1, with D maybe TRBD1 (8 bases). The ends were cut back, 6 bases at V and 7 bases at J, with 12 bases in the middle. This CDR3 comprises 13 residues. Germline CDR1 is KGHDR and CDR2 is SFDVKD. The CDR3 sequence is CATSLQGGNEQFF. DNA of the CDR3: TGTGCCACCAGTCTACAGGGGGGGAATGAGCAGTTCTTC.

The rearrangement links TRBV20-1 to TRBJ2-3; D could derive from TRBD1 or TRBD2 (6 bases each). With 3 bases removed from V and 3 bases from J, the gap between germline ends came to 22 bases. CDR3 length: 17 residues. Germline CDR1 is DFQATT and CDR2 is SNEGSKA (reference sequence). The CDR3 nucleotides read TGCAGTGCTAGTTGGCCTGGCGGGACAACGAAAACAGATACGCAGTATTTT. This translates into CSASWPGGTTKTDTQYF.

The chain combines TRBV7-2 with TRBJ2-3; D call uncertain. Germline CDR1 and CDR2: SGHTA and FQGNSA. There are 17 residues in the CDR3. Between the trimmed V and J ends, which lost 1 base and 2 bases, there was a span of 16 bases. This CDR3 reads CASSLVSERPDTDTQYF. The CDR3 coding sequence is TGTGCCAGCAGCTTAGTGTCGGAGAGACCCGACACAGATACGCAGTATTTT.

The genes are TRBV11-2 and TRBJ2-5; 14 bases agree with TRBD2. With 7 bases clipped from V and 3 bases from J, the junction kept 4 bases outside the gene matches. CDR3 length: 15 amino acids. In germline, CDR1 is SGHAT, CDR2 FQNNGV. The CDR3: CASIQGLAGEETQYF. The CDR3, as DNA: TGTGCCAGCATACAGGGACTAGCGGGGGAAGAGACCCAGTACTTC.

The rearrangement joins TRBV3-1 (or the pseudogene TRBV3-2) to TRBJ1-5; a weak D match, TRBD1 (5 bases). The V gene lost 6 bases and the J gene lost 2 bases, with 14 bases spanning the gap. CDR3 length: 15 residues. Germline V CDR1 and CDR2: LGHDT, YNNKEL (reference sequence). CDR3 in amino acids: CASSPGLSGNQPQHF. The CDR3 DNA reads TGTGCCAGCAGTCCAGGGCTCTCTGGCAATCAGCCCCAGCATTTT.

This chain uses TRBV27 with TRBJ2-1, with D possibly being TRBD2 (5 bases). Germline assignment: CDR1 MNHEY and CDR2 SMNVEV (reference sequence). CDR3 length equals 17 residues. The germline V and J ends were trimmed by 5 bases and 1 base, with 18 bases remaining between them. In DNA, the CDR3 is TGTGCCAGCAGTGAAAGGACTCCAGGCCGGTCCTACAATGAGCAGTTCTTC. It is translated as CASSERTPGRSYNEQFF.

The CDR3 sequence is CASSPDLAAGSGNTIYF. CDR3 DNA: TGCGCCAGCAGCCCGGACTTGGCGGCCGGCTCTGGAAACACCATATATTTT. This rearrangement joins TRBV5-1 to TRBJ1-3; D call uncertain. Trimming removed 4 bases at V and 0 bases at J, with 17 bases between. CDR1 and CDR2 from the germline V gene are SGHRS and YFSETQ. The CDR3 runs to 17 residues.

The J gene is TRBJ2-1, the V gene TRBV30, with D possibly TRBD1 on 6 matching bases. The CDR3 is 14 amino acids. V lost 8 bases, J lost 0 bases, and 14 bases lay in between. The germline V gene encodes CDR1 GTSNPN and CDR2 SVGIG (reference sequence). The CDR3 region has the DNA TGTGCCGGGATAGTGGGGGCCTCCTACAATGAGCAGTTCTTC. Its protein product is CAGIVGASYNEQFF.

The chain has TRBV27 and TRBJ2-7; 7 positions match TRBD1. The CDR3 contains 14 residues. CDR1 and CDR2 (germline): MNHEY, SMNVEV (reference sequence). Trimming at V came to 5 bases and at J to 5 bases, leaving 9 bases not matched to a gene. The CDR3 sequence: CASSLRQGIHEQYF. CDR3 bases: TGTGCCAGCAGTCTCCGACAGGGCATCCACGAGCAGTACTTC.

This clone came up once. The genes are TRBV7-3 and TRBJ2-1; 7 bases are a match to TRBD2. Germline V gene lookup returns CDR1 SGHTA and CDR2 FQGTGA. J lost 0 bases, V lost 5 bases, and 1 base had no gene match. This CDR3 spans 14 amino acids. This CDR3 reads CASSTSASYNEQFF. DNA for the CDR3: TGTGCCAGCAGCACTAGCGCCTCCTACAATGAGCAGTTCTTC.

The chain links TRBV27 to TRBJ2-7, with TRBD1 matching over 7 bases. The CDR3 is made up of 15 amino acids. In germline, CDR1 is MNHEY, CDR2 SMNVEV (reference sequence). Losses at the gene ends were 3 bases for V and 8 bases for J; bases not matched to a gene: 13. The CDR3 protein is CASSFLTRTGRKQYF. DNA for the CDR3: TGTGCCAGCAGTTTCCTTACCCGGACAGGTAGGAAGCAGTACTTC.

The chain recombines TRBV5-6 with TRBJ2-7; D may be TRBD2 (6 bases). Trimming took 2 bases from V and 4 from J, leaving 13 bases between them. This CDR3 has 14 amino acids. CDR1 and CDR2 from the germline V gene are SGHDT and YYEEEE. The CDR3 DNA reads TGTGCCAGCAGCTTCCAGCGGGTCACTTACGAGCAGTACTTC. It specifies CASSFQRVTYEQYF.

The V gene is TRBV7-9, the J gene TRBJ2-7; no clear D gene. The germline V and J ends were trimmed by 5 bases and 0 bases, with 8 bases remaining between them. From germline, CDR1 is SEHNR and CDR2 FQNEAQ (reference sequence). This CDR3 has 13 amino acids. CDR3 DNA: TGTGCCAGCAGCGTCTACAGCTCCTACGAGCAGTACTTC. This translates into CASSVYSSYEQYF.